The 6 T cell receptor beta chains given below trace back to one sample, sequenced in a study of cytomegalovirus exposure and HLA in healthy donors. The PCR used 60 Vbeta and 13 Jbeta primers. Data came from immunoSEQ multiplex PCR; TCRdb stores just in-frame clones and leaves some out. The sample has some 63,000 clones, around 83% seen once. What was sequenced was PBMCs. These receptors originate from a human donor in good health.

The CDR3 loop is CASSRDSNGDTEAFF. DNA of the CDR3: TGCGCCAGCAGCCGCGACTCCAACGGGGACACTGAAGCTTTCTTT. The J gene is TRBJ1-1, the V gene TRBV4-3, with D uncertain. The CDR3 extends over 15 amino acids. V was cut by 4 bases and J by 3 bases, with 15 bases left in between. Germline V CDR1 and CDR2: LGHNA, YSLEER.

This sequence joins TRBV5-1 and TRBJ1-6; D is perhaps TRBD1 (5 bases). CDR1 and CDR2 (germline): SGHRS, YFSETQ. Trimming shortened V by 0 bases and J by 7 bases, and 11 bases separated the two germline ends. The CDR3 has 15 residues. The CDR3 nucleotides are TGCGCCAGCAGCTTGGACAGGTCTCTCAATTCACCCCTCCACTTT. Its protein is CASSLDRSLNSPLHF.

This chain joins TRBV5-4 and TRBJ2-7; TRBD1 matches at 8 bases. The V gene's germline CDR1 is SGHNT and CDR2 YYREEE (reference sequence). This CDR3 has 15 amino acids. J was trimmed by 3 bases and V by 5 bases; bases with no gene match: 10. The CDR3 loop is CASSLEETGDYEQYF. The CDR3 DNA sequence: TGTGCCAGCAGTCTGGAGGAGACAGGGGACTACGAGCAGTACTTC.

This chain joins TRBV2 and TRBJ1-2, with TRBD1 identical over 8 bases. This CDR3 is 14 amino acids long. V shed 4 bases, J shed 3 bases, and the junction held 4 bases outside the gene matches. The germline V gene has CDR1 SNHLY and CDR2 FYNNEI. CDR3 region: CASSADRGYYGYTF. In DNA form, the CDR3 reads TGTGCCAGCAGTGCCGACAGGGGATACTATGGCTACACCTTC.

This chain uses TRBV28 with TRBJ1-2; D is perhaps TRBD1 (6 bases). CDR3 length: 12 amino acids. V was shortened by 9 bases and J by 4 bases, with 12 bases between the two germline ends. Germline V gives CDR1 MDHEN, CDR2 SYDVKM. CDR3 amino acids: CASLTGTYGYTF. CDR3 sequence (DNA): TGTGCCAGTCTCACAGGGACCTATGGCTACACCTTC.

The chain has TRBV28 and TRBJ2-3, with D perhaps TRBD2 (5 bases). There are 16 residues in the CDR3. Looked up from germline, CDR1 is MDHEN and CDR2 is SYDVKM. V dropped 10 bases and J dropped 1 base, with 21 bases sitting between them. As DNA, the CDR3 is TGTGCCACCTTACTGACCGGGATTGCAGGCACAGATACGCAGTATTTT. Translation gives CATLLTGIAGTDTQYF.